The 13 T cell receptor beta chains given below trace back to one sample, sequenced in a study of CD8 T cells in Susac syndrome. RNA, at about 0.45 to 1 ug, was reverse transcribed with random hexamers. TCRdb reprocessed the immunoSEQ multiplex PCR reads via MiXCR and lists one record per CDR3 protein. The sample records around 200,000 distinct CDR3 sequences, around 95% being singletons. The sequenced material came from CD8+ T cells from PBMCs. The receptors shown here come from a human donor with Susac syndrome.

This chain uses TRBV9 with TRBJ2-5; TRBD1 matches 9 bases. This CDR3 spans 14 amino acids. The germline gives CDR1 SGDLS, CDR2 YYNGEE. The V segment lost 4 bases and the J segment 4 bases; nucleotides outside the gene matches: 5. The CDR3 loop reads CASSPLTGGETQYF. In DNA, the CDR3 is TGTGCCAGCAGCCCCCTGACAGGGGGAGAGACCCAGTACTTC.

The chain employs TRBV6-6 and TRBJ1-2; 8 nucleotides align to TRBD1. The V and J ends lost 9 bases and 1 base, in that order; junction bases with no gene match: 4. CDR3 length equals 13 residues. The germline CDR1 and CDR2 sequences are MNHNY and SVGAGI (reference sequence). CDR3 residues: CASGQGDNYGYTF. CDR3 bases: TGTGCCAGTGGACAGGGAGATAACTATGGCTACACCTTC.

The chain has TRBV7-9 and TRBJ2-7; 8 bases line up with TRBD2. The V gene's germline CDR1 is SEHNR and CDR2 FQNEAQ (reference sequence). After removal of 4 bases from V and 6 bases from J, the junction contained 8 bases not matched to a gene. The CDR3 contains 14 residues. Here the CDR3 reads CASSSGTRLGEQYF. The CDR3 DNA is TGTGCCAGCAGCTCCGGGACTAGGTTGGGCGAGCAGTACTTC.

This clonotype showed up just once. This chain links TRBV24-1 with TRBJ1-6; D not certain. The germline V gene encodes CDR1 KGHDR and CDR2 SFDVKD. There are 21 residues in the CDR3. The V end was cut by 0 bases, the J end by 7 bases, with 27 bases between. The CDR3, as DNA: TGTGCCACCAGTGATTTGCCCGCAAGGAAGTCGGCAGGCGGTAGCAATTCACCCCTCCACTTT. It yields the protein CATSDLPARKSAGGSNSPLHF.

V usage is TRBV6-5 and J usage is TRBJ2-1; 13 nucleotides align to TRBD2. CDR3 length: 16 residues. Per the germline V gene, CDR1 is MNHEY and CDR2 is SVGAGI. The ends lost 4 bases at V and 8 bases at J; junction bases unmatched: 8. CDR3 loop: CASSSPLAGGVDEQFF. The CDR3 DNA sequence: TGTGCCAGCAGTTCGCCACTAGCGGGAGGGGTCGATGAGCAGTTCTTC.

This chain connects TRBV30 to TRBJ1-1, with 9 nucleotides matching TRBD1. There are 18 residues in the CDR3. The V and J ends lost 0 bases and 0 bases, in that order; junction bases with no gene match: 11. Per germline, CDR1 GTSNPN and CDR2 SVGIG (reference sequence). Here the CDR3 DNA reads TGTGCCTGGAGTGTACTATCGGGACAGGGCCCCATGAACACTGAAGCTTTCTTT. This sequence encodes CAWSVLSGQGPMNTEAFF.

The V gene is TRBV7-3, the J gene TRBJ2-1; 10 nucleotides align to TRBD2. The V and J ends lost 5 bases and 6 bases, in that order; junction bases with no gene match: 13. This CDR3 has 17 amino acids. The germline V gene encodes CDR1 SGHTA and CDR2 FQGTGA. The CDR3 coding sequence is TGTGCCAGCAGCCCTTCGGGGTTAGCGGGAGGCGGCAATGAGCAGTTCTTC. It translates to CASSPSGLAGGGNEQFF.

This clonotype was picked up one time. J is TRBJ2-7 and V is TRBV11-2, with a tentative D call TRBD2 (5 bases). Trimming took off 7 bases at V and 0 bases at J, with 16 bases between the two ends. Looked up from germline, CDR1 is SGHAT and CDR2 is FQNNGV. The CDR3 has 15 residues. CDR3 sequence reads: CASTPPGMSSYEQYF. The CDR3 nucleotides are TGTGCCAGCACCCCCCCGGGGATGAGCTCCTACGAGCAGTACTTC.

V usage is TRBV11-2 and J usage is TRBJ2-1; D is unclear. This CDR3 comprises 14 residues. The V and J ends lost 3 bases and 2 bases respectively, with 8 bases between them. CDR1 is SGHAT and CDR2 is FQNNGV in the germline V gene. CDR3 in amino acids: CASSFPSTYNEQFF. DNA for the CDR3: TGTGCCAGCAGCTTTCCCTCCACCTACAATGAGCAGTTCTTC.

The rearrangement uses TRBV23-1 and TRBJ1-5; D gene unclear. TRBV23-1 is annotated as an ORF whose role is uncertain. This CDR3 is built from 16 residues. V was clipped by 0 bases and J by 3 bases, with 12 bases between them. CDR3 amino acids: CASSQSPVGFNQPQHF. The CDR3 region has the DNA TGCGCCAGCAGTCAATCCCCTGTTGGGTTCAATCAGCCCCAGCATTTT.

The CDR3 loop reads CASSLNRGHNGYTF. Here the CDR3 DNA reads TGTGCCAGCAGCTTAAACAGGGGGCATAATGGCTACACCTTC. The chain has TRBV7-9 and TRBJ1-2, with 9 bases identical to TRBD1. The CDR3 runs 14 residues. CDR1 and CDR2 (germline): SEHNR, FQNEAQ (reference sequence). The ends lost 2 bases at V and 6 bases at J; junction bases unmatched: 4.

This clonotype was counted a single time. The rearrangement joins TRBV11-2 to TRBJ2-2; D may match TRBD1 or TRBD2 (5 bases each). V lost 5 bases, J lost 7 bases, and 17 bases lay in between. Per the germline V gene, CDR1 is SGHAT and CDR2 is FQNNGV. CDR3 size: 15 residues. The DNA for the CDR3 is TGTGCCAGCAGCCATCTTGGGGGTAGTTACGGGGAGCTGTTTTTT. Residues: CASSHLGGSYGELFF.

The chain couples TRBV11-2 to TRBJ2-5, with D unclear. V lost 2 bases and J 0 bases, leaving 4 bases between the germline ends. This CDR3 region has 13 residues. Germline-derived CDR1 and CDR2 are SGHAT and FQNNGV. DNA for the CDR3: TGTGCCAGCAGCTTAAGGTACCAAGAGACCCAGTACTTC. Amino acid sequence: CASSLRYQETQYF. Full variable domain (missing parts from reference TRBV11-2 and TRBJ2-5): EAGVAQSPRYKIIEKRQSVAFWCNPISGHATLYWYQQILGQGPKLLIQFQNNGVVDDSQLPKDRFSAERLKGVDSTLKIQPAKLEDSAVYLCASSLRYQETQYFGPGTRLLVL.